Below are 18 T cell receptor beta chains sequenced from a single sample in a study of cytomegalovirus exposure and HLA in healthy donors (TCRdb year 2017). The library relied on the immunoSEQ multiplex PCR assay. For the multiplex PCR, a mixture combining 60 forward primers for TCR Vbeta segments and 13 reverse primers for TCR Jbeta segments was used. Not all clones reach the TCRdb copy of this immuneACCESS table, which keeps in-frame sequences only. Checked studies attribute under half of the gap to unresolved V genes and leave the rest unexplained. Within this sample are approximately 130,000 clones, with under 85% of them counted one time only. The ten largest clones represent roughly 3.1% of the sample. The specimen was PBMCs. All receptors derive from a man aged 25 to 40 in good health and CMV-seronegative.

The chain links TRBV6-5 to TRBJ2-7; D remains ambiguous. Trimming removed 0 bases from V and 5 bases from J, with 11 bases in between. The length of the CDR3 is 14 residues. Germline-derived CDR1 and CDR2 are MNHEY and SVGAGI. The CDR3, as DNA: TGTGCCAGCAGTTACTCAACTACTATAGACGAGCAGTACTTC. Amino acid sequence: CASSYSTTIDEQYF.

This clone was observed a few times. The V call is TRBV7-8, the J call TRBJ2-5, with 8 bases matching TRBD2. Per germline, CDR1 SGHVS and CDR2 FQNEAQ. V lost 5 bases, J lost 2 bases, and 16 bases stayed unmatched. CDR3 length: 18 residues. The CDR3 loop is CASSNPLNPSGGQETQYF. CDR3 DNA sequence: TGTGCCAGCAGCAACCCACTAAATCCCAGCGGGGGACAAGAGACCCAGTACTTC.

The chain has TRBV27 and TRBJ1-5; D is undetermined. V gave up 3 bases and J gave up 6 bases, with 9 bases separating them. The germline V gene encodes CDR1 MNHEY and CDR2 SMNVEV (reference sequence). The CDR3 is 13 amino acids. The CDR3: CASSFQGGQPQHF. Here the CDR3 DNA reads TGTGCCAGCAGTTTCCAAGGCGGTCAGCCCCAGCATTTT.

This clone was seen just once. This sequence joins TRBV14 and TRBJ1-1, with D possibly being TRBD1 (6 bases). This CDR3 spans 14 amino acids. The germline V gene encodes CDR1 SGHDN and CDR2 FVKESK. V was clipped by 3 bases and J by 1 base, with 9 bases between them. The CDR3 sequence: CASSHARGNTEAFF. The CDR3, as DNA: TGTGCCAGCAGCCATGCCAGGGGGAACACTGAAGCTTTCTTT.

CDR3 region: CASSLDQATYEQYF. CDR3 DNA sequence: TGTGCCAGCAGCTTGGACCAGGCCACCTACGAGCAGTACTTC. This chain links TRBV5-4 with TRBJ2-7, with unresolved D. CDR3 size: 14 residues. Germline lookup yields CDR1 SGHNT and CDR2 YYREEE (reference sequence). V was pared by 0 bases and J by 2 bases, with 9 bases between.

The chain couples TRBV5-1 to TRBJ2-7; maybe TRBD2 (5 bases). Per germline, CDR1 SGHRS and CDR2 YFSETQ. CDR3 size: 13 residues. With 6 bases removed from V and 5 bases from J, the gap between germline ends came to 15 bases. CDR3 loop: CASTGWNYDEQYF. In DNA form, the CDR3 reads TGCGCCAGCACGGGGTGGAACTACGACGAGCAGTACTTC.

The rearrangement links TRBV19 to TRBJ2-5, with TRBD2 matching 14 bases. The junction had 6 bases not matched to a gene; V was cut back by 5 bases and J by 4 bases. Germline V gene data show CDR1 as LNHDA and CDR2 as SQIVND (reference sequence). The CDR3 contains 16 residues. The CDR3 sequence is CASSPTSGRARETQYF. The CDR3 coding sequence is TGTGCCAGTAGTCCGACTAGCGGGAGGGCCCGAGAGACCCAGTACTTC.

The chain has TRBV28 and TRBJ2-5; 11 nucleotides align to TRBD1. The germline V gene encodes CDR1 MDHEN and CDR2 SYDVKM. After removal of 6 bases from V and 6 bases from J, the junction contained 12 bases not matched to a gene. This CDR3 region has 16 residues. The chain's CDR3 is CASSRGWGQGGKTQYF. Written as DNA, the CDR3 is TGTGCCAGCAGCAGAGGGTGGGGACAGGGGGGGAAGACCCAGTACTTC.

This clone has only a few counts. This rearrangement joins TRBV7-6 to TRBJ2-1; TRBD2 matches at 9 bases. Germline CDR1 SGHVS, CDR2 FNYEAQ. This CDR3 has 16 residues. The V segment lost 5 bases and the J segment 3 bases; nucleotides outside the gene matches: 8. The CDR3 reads CASSVNSGGYYNEQFF. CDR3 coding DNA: TGTGCCAGCAGCGTTAATAGCGGGGGATACTACAATGAGCAGTTCTTC.

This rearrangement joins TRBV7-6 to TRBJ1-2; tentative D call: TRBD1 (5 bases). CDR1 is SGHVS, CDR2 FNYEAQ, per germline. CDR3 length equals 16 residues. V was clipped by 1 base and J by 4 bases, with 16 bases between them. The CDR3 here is CASSLVTAEEGYGYTF. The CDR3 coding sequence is TGTGCCAGCAGCTTAGTGACAGCTGAGGAGGGCTATGGCTACACCTTC.

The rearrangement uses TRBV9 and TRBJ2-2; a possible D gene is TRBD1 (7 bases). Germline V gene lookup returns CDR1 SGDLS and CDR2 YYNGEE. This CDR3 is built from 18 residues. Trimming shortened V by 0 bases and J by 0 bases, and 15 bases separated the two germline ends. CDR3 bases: TGTGCCAGCAGCGTAGGGCAGGGGGGTTTCGCGAACACCGGGGAGCTGTTTTTT. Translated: CASSVGQGGFANTGELFF.

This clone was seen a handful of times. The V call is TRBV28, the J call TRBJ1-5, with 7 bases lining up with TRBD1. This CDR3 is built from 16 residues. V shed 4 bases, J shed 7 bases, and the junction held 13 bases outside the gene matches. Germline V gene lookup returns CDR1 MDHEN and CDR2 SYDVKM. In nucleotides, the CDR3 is TGTGCCAGCAGTTACCCGTTACTCACAGGGGTCCAGCCCCAGCATTTT. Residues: CASSYPLLTGVQPQHF.

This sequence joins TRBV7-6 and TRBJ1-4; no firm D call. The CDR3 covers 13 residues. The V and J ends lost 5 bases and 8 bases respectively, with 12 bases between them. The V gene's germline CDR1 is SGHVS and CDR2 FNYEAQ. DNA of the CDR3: TGTGCCAGCAGCACAAGGGCGGGCGAAAAACTGTTTTTT. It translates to CASSTRAGEKLFF.

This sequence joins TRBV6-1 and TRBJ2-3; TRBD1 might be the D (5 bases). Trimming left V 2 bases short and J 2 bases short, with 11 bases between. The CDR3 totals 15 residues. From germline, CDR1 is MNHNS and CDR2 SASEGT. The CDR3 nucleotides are TGTGCCAGCAGTGAACGTAGGGGCTCCACAGATACGCAGTATTTT. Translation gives CASSERRGSTDTQYF.

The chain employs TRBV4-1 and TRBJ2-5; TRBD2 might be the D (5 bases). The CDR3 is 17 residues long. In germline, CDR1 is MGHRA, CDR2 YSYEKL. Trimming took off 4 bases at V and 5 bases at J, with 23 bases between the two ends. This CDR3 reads CASSPRRVLEGGETQYF. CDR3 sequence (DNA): TGCGCCAGCAGCCCCCGAAGGGTCCTAGAGGGCGGGGAGACCCAGTACTTC.

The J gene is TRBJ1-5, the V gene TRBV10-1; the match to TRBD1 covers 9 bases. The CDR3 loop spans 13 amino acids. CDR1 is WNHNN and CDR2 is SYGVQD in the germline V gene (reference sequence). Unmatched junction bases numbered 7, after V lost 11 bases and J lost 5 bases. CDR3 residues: CAGVWDRDQPQHF. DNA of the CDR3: TGCGCCGGGGTATGGGACAGGGATCAGCCCCAGCATTTT.

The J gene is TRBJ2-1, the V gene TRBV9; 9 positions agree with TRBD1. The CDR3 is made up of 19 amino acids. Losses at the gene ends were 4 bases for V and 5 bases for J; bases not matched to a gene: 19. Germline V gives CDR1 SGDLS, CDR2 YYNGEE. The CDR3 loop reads CASSPQGQGMGPTNNEQFF. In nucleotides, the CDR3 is TGTGCCAGCAGCCCACAGGGACAGGGAATGGGCCCGACCAACAATGAGCAGTTCTTC.

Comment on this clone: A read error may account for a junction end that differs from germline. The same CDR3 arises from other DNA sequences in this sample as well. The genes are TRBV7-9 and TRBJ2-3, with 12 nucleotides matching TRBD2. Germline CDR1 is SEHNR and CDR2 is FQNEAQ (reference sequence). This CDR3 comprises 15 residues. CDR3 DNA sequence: TGTGCAAGCAGCTCTAGCGGGGGGGCCGCCGATACGCAGTATTTT. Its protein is CASSSSGGAADTQYF.